This TCR beta chain was retrieved from a study of T cell repertoires in cytomegalovirus infection. For the study at large: Through public TCR beta signatures, both CMV infection and matching HLA type were indicated. General study points: CMV-specific TCR beta clonotypes restricted by HLA-C dominated the ex vivo response.

CDR1 MNHEY and CDR2 SVGEGT come from the germline V gene. Trimming pared 5 bases from V and 0 bases from J, leaving 8 bases between. The CDR3 length is 14 residues. This clonotype was detected only a few times. Antigen specificity is unknown. TCRdb ran MiXCR on the reads and lists one entry per CDR3 protein. In the table there are more than 350,000 distinct CDR3 sequences, roughly 30% of which are singletons. This rearrangement joins TRBV6-2 or TRBV6-3 to TRBJ1-5; D is undetermined. The receptor was isolated from a human donor in good health (CMV status not recorded). Some clones in this sample may be carry-over from other donors' samples. The source material was PBMCs. The CDR3 sequence is CASSVLDSNQPQHF. CDR3 DNA sequence: TGTGCCAGCAGTGTTTTGGATAGCAATCAGCCCCAGCATTTT.